Each of the 7 T cell receptor beta chains below was sequenced from the same sample in a study of post-analysis software for immune sequencing data. Antigen specificity for these receptors is unknown. Built from TCR beta cDNA, the libraries had unique molecular identifiers in them. In TCRdb, the PCR reads were re-called with MiXCR into one record per CDR3 protein. The data contain about 820,000 distinct CDR3 sequences, approximately 53% of them singletons. Points from the study as a whole: Among four or five TRBV segments more frequent in patients than controls were TRBV5-6, TRBV5-1 and TRBV20-1.

The sample was blood. These receptors were obtained from a girl aged 5 to 17 with multiple sclerosis.

This rearrangement joins TRBV15 to TRBJ2-5, with 7 bases matching TRBD1. Germline CDR1 LNHNV, CDR2 YYDKDF (reference sequence). V lost 2 bases to trimming and J lost 0 bases; unmatched junction nucleotides: 9. The CDR3 loop spans 17 amino acids. CDR3 in DNA: TGTGCCACCAGCAGATCAACAGGGGCGATGTACCAAGAGACCCAGTACTTC. Its protein is CATSRSTGAMYQETQYF.

The chain has TRBV7-9 and TRBJ1-2; D uncertain. The germline V and J ends were trimmed by 1 base and 7 bases, with 10 bases remaining between them. This CDR3 is 13 amino acids long. Looked up from germline, CDR1 is SEHNR and CDR2 is FQNEAQ (reference sequence). CDR3 bases: TGTGCCAGCAGCTTAGTCCGTGAAGCTGGCTACACCTTC. Protein product: CASSLVREAGYTF.

Only a few counts were recorded for this clonotype. The chain couples TRBV12-3 or TRBV12-4 to TRBJ2-7; the match to TRBD2 covers 7 bases. The CDR3 consists of 14 residues. J lost 6 bases, V lost 6 bases, and 11 bases had no gene match. As DNA, the CDR3 is TGTGCCAGCAGGGGTCCGGGACTACCCCTCGAGCAGTACTTC. Translating gives CASRGPGLPLEQYF.

This rearrangement joins TRBV5-1 to TRBJ2-1; 8 bases map to TRBD1. Germline V gives CDR1 SGHRS, CDR2 YFSETQ. J gave up 3 bases and V 1 base, and 6 bases lay outside the gene matches. The CDR3 extends over 16 amino acids. Here the CDR3 DNA reads TGCGCCAGCAGCTTGAACAGGGGGGAGATCTACAATGAGCAGTTCTTC. It specifies CASSLNRGEIYNEQFF.

This clonotype came up a few times. V usage is TRBV3-1 and J usage is TRBJ2-1, with 9 bases lining up with TRBD2. CDR1 is LGHDT and CDR2 is YNNKEL in the germline V gene (reference sequence). The CDR3 consists of 15 residues. The V segment lost 0 bases and the J segment 9 bases; nucleotides outside the gene matches: 6. The CDR3 DNA reads TGTGCCAGCAGCCAAGAGGGCGGGAGGGCGGTTGAGCAGTTCTTC. It yields the protein CASSQEGGRAVEQFF.

J is TRBJ2-7 and V is TRBV15; D gene uncertain. The CDR3 totals 14 residues. Germline V gene lookup returns CDR1 LNHNV and CDR2 YYDKDF (reference sequence). V lost 8 bases to trimming and J lost 7 bases, with 21 bases between them. The CDR3 spells CATAGGKEPSEQYF. The CDR3 DNA follows: TGTGCCACCGCAGGCGGAAAAGAGCCCAGTGAGCAGTACTTC.

The chain uses TRBV10-3 and TRBJ2-7, with D unclear. The V and J ends lost 3 bases and 3 bases respectively, with 6 bases between them. The CDR3 is 12 residues long. CDR1 ENHRY and CDR2 SYGVKD come from the germline V gene. CDR3 region: CAISDQSYEQYF. The CDR3 DNA follows: TGTGCCATCAGTGATCAGAGCTACGAGCAGTACTTC.